The 16 T cell receptor beta chains presented below share a single source sample, sequenced in a study of T-cell reconstitution after alpha-beta-depleted transplantation in children (dated by TCRdb to 2016 to 2018). What the treatment or condition label conveys for this sample: allogeneic hematopoietic cell transplantation with graft depleted of TCRalphabeta T cells and CD19 B cells. The library relied on PCR. Sequenced using an Illumina HiSeq 2500. Molecular barcoding was employed in the preparation of TCR libraries, with unique molecular identifiers being used to normalize TCRbeta repertoire quantification. TCRdb took the public reads, trimmed them with fastp at Q25, ran MiXCR for clone calling and kept in-frame beta chains. Each CDR3 protein appears once, grouped with its most common genes and DNA. The sample data list approximately 980,000 distinct CDR3 sequences, and about 30% of these were observed just once. The ten most abundant clones make up over 25% of the sample.

The sequences come from PBMCs, mostly from graft donor cells, collected 360 days after TCRalphabeta/CD19-depleted stem cell transplant. Receptors were obtained from a boy younger than two who had a stem cell transplant for SCID, so the T cells may come from the graft donor.

CDR3 nucleotides: TGTGCCAGCAGCGGAGTTCTAGCTGCCGAAGCGAACACCGGGGAGCTGTTTTTT. Residues: CASSGVLAAEANTGELFF. V and J are TRBV11-2 and TRBJ2-2; D is possibly TRBD2 (5 bases). The CDR3 loop spans 18 amino acids. The ends were cut back, 5 bases at V and 0 bases at J, with 19 bases in the middle. Germline V gives CDR1 SGHAT, CDR2 FQNNGV.

This rearrangement joins TRBV10-3 to TRBJ2-5; 8 bases fit TRBD1. V shed 8 bases and J 5 bases; nucleotides not matched to a gene: 19. Germline values: CDR1 ENHRY, CDR2 SYGVKD. The CDR3 is made up of 17 amino acids. CDR3 coding DNA: TGTGCCATCGACTCGCCTGGTGGGGGGACAGGTGGGGAGACCCAGTACTTC. Translating gives CAIDSPGGGTGGETQYF.

The rearrangement joins TRBV7-9 to TRBJ1-2; D gene uncertain. V dropped 0 bases and J dropped 7 bases, with 15 bases sitting between them. Per the germline V gene, CDR1 is SEHNR and CDR2 is FQNEAQ (reference sequence). This CDR3 contains 15 residues. CDR3 sequence (DNA): TGTGCCAGCAGCTTAGCGTCGGCTCCCTCGGGTGGCTACACCTTC. Amino acid sequence: CASSLASAPSGGYTF. The complete variable domain, with remaining parts taken from reference TRBV7-9 and TRBJ1-2, reads DTGVSQNPRHKITKRGQNVTFRCDPISEHNRLYWYRQTLGQGPEFLTYFQNEAQLEKSRLLSDRFSAERPKGSFSTLEIQRTEQGDSAMYLCASSLASAPSGGYTFGSGTRLTVV.

The chain links TRBV15 to TRBJ2-7; D gene unclear. CDR1 and CDR2 (germline): LNHNV, YYDKDF (reference sequence). The CDR3 runs 16 residues. The germline V and J ends were trimmed by 1 base and 0 bases, with 13 bases remaining between them. The CDR3 DNA is TGTGCCACCAGCAGAGGGGCAAGAAAGAGCTCCTACGAGCAGTACTTC. It yields the protein CATSRGARKSSYEQYF. Using reference TRBV15 and TRBJ2-7 for the parts outside the CDR3, the full variable domain is DAMVIQNPRYQVTQFGKPVTLSCSQTLNHNVMYWYQQKSSQAPKLLFHYYDKDFNNEADTPDNFQSRRPNTSFCFLDIRSPGLGDTAMYLCATSRGARKSSYEQYFGPGTRLTVT.

This clonotype was seen more than once but under ten times. V is TRBV12-3 or TRBV12-4 and J is TRBJ2-3, with 9 bases that match TRBD2. The CDR3 extends over 16 amino acids. Trimming at V came to 8 bases and at J to 4 bases, leaving 13 bases not matched to a gene. This CDR3 reads CASGALAGGLADTQYF. CDR3 nucleotides: TGTGCCAGCGGGGCCCTGGCGGGGGGGCTCGCAGATACGCAGTATTTT.

The genes are TRBV6-5 and TRBJ2-5; D is unresolved. This CDR3 spans 13 amino acids. The germline V and J ends were trimmed by 2 bases and 5 bases, with 9 bases remaining between them. Germline CDR1 is MNHEY and CDR2 is SVGAGI. The CDR3 protein is CASSYVLAETQYF. The CDR3 nucleotides read TGTGCCAGCAGTTACGTGCTTGCGGAGACCCAGTACTTC.

The rearrangement uses TRBV7-2 and TRBJ2-7; weak D call: TRBD1 (6 bases). The CDR3 covers 15 residues. Trimming cost V 4 bases and J 3 bases, with 16 bases left between them. The germline V gene has CDR1 SGHTA and CDR2 FQGNSA. CDR3 in amino acids: CASSWGPRFYYEQYF. The CDR3 DNA sequence: TGTGCCAGCAGCTGGGGGCCTCGATTTTACTACGAGCAGTACTTC.

In its sample, this clonotype was seen a few times. The rearrangement joins TRBV20-1 to TRBJ2-1; 10 bases fit TRBD2. In germline, CDR1 is DFQATT, CDR2 SNEGSKA (reference sequence). J gave up 8 bases and V 4 bases, and 8 bases lay outside the gene matches. This CDR3 is 14 amino acids long. CDR3 bases: TGCAGTGCTACAGGAACTAGCGGGGTGGATGAGCAGTTCTTC. Amino acids: CSATGTSGVDEQFF.

This clonotype showed up just a few times. The rearrangement joins TRBV6-5 to TRBJ1-2; 8 bases match TRBD1. J was trimmed by 0 bases and V by 4 bases; bases with no gene match: 10. Germline V gene lookup returns CDR1 MNHEY and CDR2 SVGAGI. This CDR3 has 17 amino acids. CDR3 coding DNA: TGTGCCAGCAGTTTGCATCAGGGACAGGTCTCTAACTATGGCTACACCTTC. Residues: CASSLHQGQVSNYGYTF.

This clonotype has only a few counts. This chain joins TRBV28 and TRBJ2-1, with D perhaps matching TRBD2 (7 bases). The germline CDR1 and CDR2 sequences are MDHEN and SYDVKM. The CDR3 is made up of 17 amino acids. Trimming shortened V by 1 base and J by 8 bases, and 21 bases separated the two germline ends. The CDR3 spells CASSLFHGGGQMHEQFF. CDR3 sequence (DNA): TGTGCCAGCAGTTTATTCCATGGGGGGGGCCAGATGCATGAGCAGTTCTTC.

The chain employs TRBV4-3 and TRBJ1-5; D unresolved. Trimming cost V 0 bases and J 0 bases, with 6 bases left between them. The germline CDR1 and CDR2 sequences are LGHNA and YSLEER. The CDR3 runs to 15 residues. The CDR3 DNA reads as TGCGCCAGCAGCCAAGAGCCCAATAGCAATCAGCCCCAGCATTTT. Its protein product is CASSQEPNSNQPQHF.

CDR3 nucleotide sequence: TGCGCCAGCAGGGGCCCGGCTAAGGGGGGCTTTATTACAGATACGCAGTATTTT. This gives the protein CASRGPAKGGFITDTQYF. The V and J genes are TRBV10-2 and TRBJ2-3; TRBD1 or TRBD2 may be the D gene (6 bases each). The V end was cut by 6 bases, the J end by 3 bases, with 25 bases between. The CDR3 contains 18 residues. In germline, CDR1 is WSHSY, CDR2 SAAADI.

The CDR3: CASSHPTGYGYTF. DNA of the CDR3: TGTGCCAGCAGTCACCCGACAGGGTATGGCTACACCTTC. This chain links TRBV12-3 or TRBV12-4 with TRBJ1-2; TRBD1 aligns across 7 bases. V shed 5 bases and J 5 bases; nucleotides not matched to a gene: 5. This CDR3 is 13 amino acids long.

The chain couples TRBV29-1 to TRBJ2-5; tentatively, D is TRBD2 (5 bases). This CDR3 is built from 13 residues. The V gene's germline CDR1 is SQVTM and CDR2 ANQGSEA. The ends were cut back, 2 bases at V and 1 base at J, with 8 bases in the middle. The CDR3 spells CSVEQRIQETQYF. The CDR3 DNA reads as TGCAGCGTTGAACAGCGGATCCAAGAGACCCAGTACTTC.

The chain combines TRBV7-9 with TRBJ2-1; D not resolved. V shed 6 bases and J shed 2 bases, with 14 bases lying between them. CDR1 and CDR2 (germline): SEHNR, FQNEAQ (reference sequence). CDR3 length: 15 residues. CDR3 nucleotide sequence: TGTGCCAGCAGACTAAGTGGTCTCCCCTACAATGAGCAGTTCTTC. The encoded protein is CASRLSGLPYNEQFF.

The chain couples TRBV7-7 to TRBJ2-7, with D possibly TRBD1 on 6 matching bases. The CDR3 consists of 13 residues. The germline V and J ends were trimmed by 5 bases and 4 bases, with 12 bases remaining between them. Germline CDR1 is SSHAT and CDR2 is FNYEAQ (reference sequence). The CDR3 reads CASSNGTKYEQYF. The CDR3, as DNA: TGTGCCAGCAGCAACGGGACAAAATACGAGCAGTACTTC.